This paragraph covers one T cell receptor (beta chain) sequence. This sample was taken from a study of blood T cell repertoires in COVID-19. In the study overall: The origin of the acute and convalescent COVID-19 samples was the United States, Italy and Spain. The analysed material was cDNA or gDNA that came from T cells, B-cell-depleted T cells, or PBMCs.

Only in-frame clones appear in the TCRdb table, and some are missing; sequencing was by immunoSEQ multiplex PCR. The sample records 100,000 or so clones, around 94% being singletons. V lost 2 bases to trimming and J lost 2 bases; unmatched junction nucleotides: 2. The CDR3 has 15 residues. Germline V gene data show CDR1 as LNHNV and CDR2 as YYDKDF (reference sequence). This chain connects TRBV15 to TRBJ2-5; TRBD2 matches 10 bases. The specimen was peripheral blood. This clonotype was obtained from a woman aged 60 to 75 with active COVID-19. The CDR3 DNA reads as TGTGCCACCAGCAGATTAGCGGGGGGTCAAGAGACCCAGTACTTC. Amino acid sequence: CATSRLAGGQETQYF.